Shown below are 21 T cell receptor beta chains from a single sample sequenced in a study of T-cell memory formation after mild COVID-19. TCRdb redid the calling of the 5' RACE reads with MiXCR, one entry per CDR3 protein. The sample has about 350,000 distinct CDR3 sequences; roughly 13% are singletons. Input material: PBMCs or a T cell subset sorted from them (not recorded which). The receptor source for this set is a man between 18 and 35 years old who had mild COVID-19 (a few samples of this study predate the infection). Cell type and time point are not known.

In this sample, this clonotype turned up a few times. This CDR3 reads CASSNTRGNQETQYF. DNA of the CDR3: TGTGCCAGCTCAAATACCCGGGGAAACCAAGAGACCCAGTACTTC. The chain is built from TRBV18 and TRBJ2-5, with TRBD2 as a possible D gene (5 bases). V lost 5 bases to trimming and J lost 0 bases, with 13 bases between them. This CDR3 region has 15 residues. Germline V gives CDR1 KGHSH, CDR2 LQKENI. Combining the CDR3 with reference TRBV18 and TRBJ2-5 gives the whole variable domain NAGVMQNPRHLVRRRGQEARLRCSPMKGHSHVYWYRQLPEEGLKFMVYLQKENIIDESGMPKERFSAEFPKEGPSILRIQQVVRGDSAAYFCASSNTRGNQETQYFGPGTRLLVL.

This clonotype was counted only a few times. J is TRBJ1-1 and V is TRBV28; D not resolved. The CDR3 covers 10 residues. V lost 6 bases, J lost 5 bases, and 4 bases lay in between. Germline CDR1 is MDHEN and CDR2 is SYDVKM. CDR3 in DNA: TGTGCCAGCAGCAATACTGAAGCTTTCTTT. It translates to CASSNTEAFF. Full variable domain (outside the CDR3, taken from reference TRBV28 and TRBJ1-1): DVKVTQSSRYLVKRTGEKVFLECVQDMDHENMFWYRQDPGLGLRLIYFSYDVKMKEKGDIPEGYSVSREKKERFSLILESASTNQTSMYLCASSNTEAFFGQGTRLTVV.

This chain uses TRBV4-3 with TRBJ2-5; 15 bases fit TRBD2. CDR1 is LGHNA and CDR2 is YSLEER in the germline V gene. The CDR3 contains 19 residues. V gave up 2 bases and J gave up 4 bases; unmatched junction bases: 11. The CDR3 sequence: CASSQLGLAGGRFPETQYF. The CDR3 bases are TGCGCCAGCAGCCAACTGGGACTAGCGGGGGGAAGGTTTCCAGAGACCCAGTACTTC.

The sample holds a few counts of this clonotype. The chain employs TRBV20-1 and TRBJ2-7; D perhaps matches TRBD2 (5 bases). The CDR3 is 14 amino acids. CDR1 is DFQATT, CDR2 SNEGSKA, per germline (reference sequence). Trimming took 0 bases from V and 7 from J, leaving 16 bases between them. CDR3 protein: CSARDLRTSGEQYF. CDR3 DNA: TGCAGTGCTAGAGACCTCCGCACTTCGGGAGAGCAGTACTTC.

In this sample, this clonotype turned up a few times. The rearrangement uses TRBV9 and TRBJ2-1; 8 bases map to TRBD2. This CDR3 spans 15 amino acids. V trimming: 0 bases; J trimming: 6 bases; junction bases outside the gene matches: 5. The germline V gene encodes CDR1 SGDLS and CDR2 YYNGEE. The CDR3 sequence is CASSVEVAGFNEQFF. CDR3 bases: TGTGCCAGCAGCGTAGAGGTAGCGGGGTTCAATGAGCAGTTCTTC.

This rearrangement joins TRBV19 to TRBJ2-1, with a tentative D call TRBD2 (6 bases). V was shortened by 2 bases and J by 10 bases, with 18 bases between the two germline ends. The CDR3 extends over 15 amino acids. CDR1 is LNHDA and CDR2 is SQIVND in the germline V gene (reference sequence). CDR3: CASSISGRKRAEQFF. CDR3 in DNA: TGTGCCAGTAGTATATCCGGGAGAAAACGGGCCGAGCAGTTCTTC.

This rearrangement joins TRBV4-3 to TRBJ1-6; TRBD1 matches at 7 bases. The germline CDR1 and CDR2 sequences are LGHNA and YSLEER. V gave up 0 bases and J gave up 10 bases; unmatched junction bases: 9. There are 16 residues in the CDR3. CDR3 protein: CASSQDTGVGGSPLHF. The CDR3 DNA reads TGCGCCAGCAGCCAAGATACAGGGGTGGGGGGCTCACCCCTCCACTTT.

This clonotype was recorded a few times. V usage is TRBV12-3 or TRBV12-4 and J usage is TRBJ1-6, with 7 bases matching TRBD1. Trimming took 6 bases from V and 8 from J; bases not matched to a gene: 7. The CDR3 is 14 residues long. CDR3 sequence reads: CASSLTGRDSPLHF. CDR3 DNA: TGTGCCAGCAGCTTGACAGGGAGGGATTCACCCCTCCACTTT.

There are many counts of this clonotype. V gene TRBV10-3 combines with J gene TRBJ1-2, with TRBD1 as a possible D gene (5 bases). Germline CDR1 ENHRY, CDR2 SYGVKD. The CDR3 runs to 15 residues. The V end lost 3 bases, the J end lost 1 base, and 12 bases lay between the germline ends. The CDR3 region is CAISDPGRDNYGYTF. In nucleotides, the CDR3 is TGTGCCATCAGTGATCCGGGACGGGATAACTATGGCTACACCTTC.

CDR3 protein: CASTFRDSLYNEQFF. CDR3 DNA sequence: TGTGCCAGCACCTTCCGGGACAGTTTATACAATGAGCAGTTCTTC. The chain employs TRBV7-2 and TRBJ2-1; 7 bases match TRBD1. The length of the CDR3 is 15 residues. The germline CDR1 and CDR2 sequences are SGHTA and FQGNSA. V was pared by 7 bases and J by 4 bases, with 10 bases of the junction left unmatched.

This clonotype came up a few times. This chain uses TRBV7-2 with TRBJ1-1; D is undetermined. Between the trimmed V and J ends, which lost 3 bases and 1 base, there was a span of 9 bases. CDR1 SGHTA and CDR2 FQGNSA come from the germline V gene. CDR3 length: 14 residues. CDR3 nucleotides: TGTGCCAGCAGCTTCAGGAGGCAGAACACTGAAGCTTTCTTT. It is translated as CASSFRRQNTEAFF.

This chain joins TRBV5-1 and TRBJ1-6; no firm D call. Germline CDR1 is SGHRS and CDR2 is YFSETQ. Trimming removed 0 bases at V and 9 bases at J, with 13 bases between. The CDR3 extends over 15 amino acids. This chain's CDR3 is CASSLDGFSTSPLHF. The CDR3 coding sequence is TGCGCCAGCAGCTTGGACGGGTTTTCTACTTCACCCCTCCACTTT.

This clonotype has a handful of counts. The V gene is TRBV6-6, the J gene TRBJ2-3; D remains unclear. V was clipped by 8 bases and J by 0 bases, with 12 bases between them. CDR3 length: 14 residues. From germline, CDR1 is MNHNY and CDR2 SVGAGI (reference sequence). CDR3 coding DNA: TGTGCCAGCGGCGGCCAGCATAGCACAGATACGCAGTATTTT. Translated: CASGGQHSTDTQYF.

Ten or more counts support this clonotype. The V call is TRBV4-1, the J call TRBJ2-7, with 12 nucleotides matching TRBD2. The CDR3 length is 15 residues. CDR1 MGHRA and CDR2 YSYEKL come from the germline V gene. Germline trimming cut 1 base from V and 3 bases from J; bases unmatched to any gene: 1. This CDR3 reads CASSQGTSGDYEQYV. DNA of the CDR3: TGCGCCAGCAGCCAAGGGACTAGCGGGGACTACGAGCAGTACGTC.

This clonotype was found a few times. The genes are TRBV6-1 and TRBJ2-7, with TRBD1 identical over 10 bases. J was trimmed by 3 bases and V by 3 bases; bases with no gene match: 2. CDR1 MNHNS and CDR2 SASEGT come from the germline V gene. This CDR3 region has 14 residues. The CDR3 is CASSDWDRGYEQYV. In DNA form, the CDR3 reads TGTGCCAGCAGTGATTGGGACAGGGGCTACGAGCAGTACGTC.

The rearrangement uses TRBV5-1 and TRBJ2-7, with D perhaps being TRBD1 or TRBD2 (5 bases each). Germline V lookup: CDR1 SGHRS, CDR2 YFSETQ. The CDR3 covers 13 residues. The ends were cut back, 4 bases at V and 6 bases at J, with 14 bases in the middle. CDR3 nucleotides: TGCGCCAGCAGCCCGGATGGGGGATCCGAGCAGTACTTC. This translates into CASSPDGGSEQYF.

The chain uses TRBV7-2 and TRBJ1-2, with 11 bases that match TRBD1. The ends lost 5 bases at V and 5 bases at J; junction bases unmatched: 7. CDR3 length: 15 residues. Looked up from germline, CDR1 is SGHTA and CDR2 is FQGNSA. CDR3: CASSPAWDRGYGYTF. The CDR3 DNA reads TGTGCCAGCAGCCCAGCGTGGGACAGGGGGTATGGCTACACCTTC.

A few counts support this clonotype. Here the CDR3 DNA reads TGTGCCAGCACCTTGAGGGGGACTACCCACACAGATACGCAGTATTTT. It codes for CASTLRGTTHTDTQYF. The chain links TRBV7-9 to TRBJ2-3, with a possible D match to TRBD2 (7 bases). Germline-derived CDR1 and CDR2 are SEHNR and FQNEAQ (reference sequence). V lost 7 bases and J lost 2, with 19 bases in between. There are 16 residues in the CDR3.

This clonotype has a count of ten or more. The junction departs from the called germline gene at one end, perhaps through a read error. The chain joins TRBV6-5 to TRBJ1-4; the D gene is possibly TRBD1 (5 bases). CDR3 length equals 15 residues. Germline-derived CDR1 and CDR2 are MNHEY and SVGAGI. The CDR3 region has the DNA TGTGCCAGCAGTTACTCAACAGGAGGAATGAAAATTCTCGTTTTT. Its translation is CASSYSTGGMKILVF.

There are a few counts of this clonotype. The V gene is TRBV7-2, the J gene TRBJ2-1; D may be TRBD2 (5 bases). The CDR3 is 13 residues long. Per the germline V gene, CDR1 is SGHTA and CDR2 is FQGNSA. Between the trimmed V and J ends, which lost 3 bases and 9 bases, there was a span of 12 bases. CDR3 coding DNA: TGTGCCAGCAGCTTCGCACTAGAAACTGAGCAGTTCTTC. The encoded protein is CASSFALETEQFF.

The V and J genes are TRBV20-1 and TRBJ2-1, with D unresolved. Germline V lookup: CDR1 DFQATT, CDR2 SNEGSKA (reference sequence). There are 11 residues in the CDR3. Deletions cut 5 bases from V and 12 bases from J, with 14 bases between. CDR3 residues: CSAQAQNPQFF. CDR3 in DNA: TGCAGTGCTCAGGCTCAAAACCCGCAGTTCTTC.